This T cell receptor (beta chain) was captured in a study of blood T cell repertoires in COVID-19. This CDR3 has 15 residues. V dropped 5 bases and J dropped 7 bases, with 17 bases sitting between them. Germline CDR1 and CDR2: SGHAT and FQNNGV. Original handling: Amplified reference gene primers provided the basis for estimating nucleated cell counts. Assay used: immunoSEQ multiplex PCR; TCRdb lists only in-frame clones, some missing. That table gives V, J and clone size, and the DNA gave D and trimming. The sample lists about 230,000 clones; approximately 84% were seen once. In its sample, this clone was seen once.

The gene calls are TRBV11-2 and TRBJ2-2, with D possibly TRBD1 on 5 matching bases. The TCR comes from a man between 60 and 75 years old who had recovered from COVID-19. The sequencing sample was made of PBMCs or T cells enriched from blood (not recorded which). The CDR3 region is CASSANQGLGGELFF. Here the CDR3 DNA reads TGTGCCAGCAGCGCCAACCAGGGCCTGGGCGGGGAGCTGTTTTTT.